What follows describes a single T cell receptor beta chain. The data are from a study of blood T cell repertoires in COVID-19. Overall study: Acute and convalescent COVID-19 samples came from the United States, Italy and Spain. PBMCs, B-cell-depleted T cells, or T cells were the source of the cDNA or gDNA that made up the material.

Germline CDR1 reads SGHTA; CDR2 reads FQGNSA. Trimming removed 5 bases from V and 4 bases from J, with 9 bases in between. CDR3 size: 13 residues. Original processing methods: Reference gene primers were amplified, and this amplification served to estimate nucleated cell counts. This table comes from immunoSEQ multiplex PCR, and its TCRdb copy is limited to in-frame clones, with some not included. The V and J calls and clone size come from that table; D and trimming were worked out from the DNA. Of roughly 250,000 clones listed, about 87% are singletons. The clonotype was recovered from a man aged 60 to 69 who had recovered from COVID-19. Input material: peripheral blood. The rearrangement links TRBV7-2 to TRBJ1-5; weak D call: TRBD1 (6 bases). For the CDR3, the DNA is TGTGCCAGCAGCATCCAGGGGAATCAGCCCCAGCATTTT. Amino acid sequence: CASSIQGNQPQHF. Together with reference TRBV7-2 and TRBJ1-5, the CDR3 gives the full variable domain: GAGVSQSPSNKVTEKGKDVELRCDPISGHTALYWYRQSLGQGLEFLIYFQGNSAPDKSGLPSDRFSAERTGGSVSTLTIQRTQQEDSAVYLCASSIQGNQPQHFGDGTRLSIL.